Sequencing of this T cell receptor (beta chain) was carried out in a study of CD8 T cells in ankylosing spondylitis. This clonotype was seen a handful of times. Its target is not known. CDR1 SGHTA and CDR2 FQGNSA come from the germline V gene. The V segment lost 1 base and the J segment 0 bases; nucleotides outside the gene matches: 3. CDR3 length: 16 residues. Study-wide results and limits: Reactive arthritis synovial fluid and blood previously showed some of these motif variants. Reported data indicate significant enrichment of disease-linked clones within matched ankylosing spondylitis synovial fluid. Eight highly homologous variants made up a TCR beta motif, and this motif appeared characteristic of ankylosing spondylitis blood. Peripheral blood samples showed relatively rare disease-linked clones, and these clones were CD8+.

In making TCR beta libraries, quantitative 5'-RACE with molecular barcodes was used. TCRdb re-derived calls from the 5' RACE reads in MiXCR, one entry per CDR3 protein. The table has hundreds of thousands of distinct CDR3 sequences, more than 25% seen once. This clonotype was sampled from a male donor with ankylosing spondylitis. This chain joins TRBV7-2 and TRBJ2-3; 8 nucleotides align to TRBD2. Sequencing was carried out using blood, either unsorted or a sorted T cell fraction (not recorded which). The CDR3 DNA reads TGTGCCAGCAGCTTAGGAGCGGGGGATAGCACAGATACGCAGTATTTT. It yields the protein CASSLGAGDSTDTQYF.